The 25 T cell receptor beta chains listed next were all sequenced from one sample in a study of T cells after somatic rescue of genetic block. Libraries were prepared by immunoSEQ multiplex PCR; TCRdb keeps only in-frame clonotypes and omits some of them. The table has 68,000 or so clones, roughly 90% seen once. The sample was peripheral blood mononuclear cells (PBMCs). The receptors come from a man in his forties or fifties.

The CDR3 DNA follows: TGTGCCAGTAAGGGGGGGTCCTATAATTCACCCCTCCACTTT. Amino acid sequence: CASKGGSYNSPLHF. This rearrangement joins TRBV19 to TRBJ1-6; D is perhaps TRBD1 (6 bases). The germline V gene has CDR1 LNHDA and CDR2 SQIVND (reference sequence). This CDR3 is built from 14 residues. V lost 7 bases and J lost 1, with 8 bases in between.

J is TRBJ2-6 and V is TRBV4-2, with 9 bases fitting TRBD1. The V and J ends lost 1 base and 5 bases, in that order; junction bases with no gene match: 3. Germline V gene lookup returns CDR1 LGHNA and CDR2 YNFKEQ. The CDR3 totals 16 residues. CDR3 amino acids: CASSQATGGWANVLTF. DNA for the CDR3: TGTGCCAGCAGCCAAGCCACAGGGGGCTGGGCCAACGTCCTGACTTTC.

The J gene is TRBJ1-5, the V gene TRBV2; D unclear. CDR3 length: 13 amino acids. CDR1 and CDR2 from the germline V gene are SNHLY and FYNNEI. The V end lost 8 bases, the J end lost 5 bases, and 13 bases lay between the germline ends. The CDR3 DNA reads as TGTGCCAGCCGACCGGACGGAGATCAGCCCCAGCATTTT. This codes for CASRPDGDQPQHF.

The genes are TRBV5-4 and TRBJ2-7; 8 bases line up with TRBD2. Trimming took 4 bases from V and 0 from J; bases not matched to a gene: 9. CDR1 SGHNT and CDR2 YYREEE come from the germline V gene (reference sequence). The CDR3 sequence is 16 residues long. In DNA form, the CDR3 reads TGTGCCAGCAGCCCCCCCCAGCGGGGGCCCTCCTACGAGCAGTACTTC. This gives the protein CASSPPQRGPSYEQYF.

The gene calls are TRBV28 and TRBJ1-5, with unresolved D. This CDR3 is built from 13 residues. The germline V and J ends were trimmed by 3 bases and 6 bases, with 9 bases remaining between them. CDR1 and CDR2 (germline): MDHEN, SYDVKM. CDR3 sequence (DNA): TGTGCCAGCAGTTTGGATTGGAGTCAGCCCCAGCATTTT. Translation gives CASSLDWSQPQHF.

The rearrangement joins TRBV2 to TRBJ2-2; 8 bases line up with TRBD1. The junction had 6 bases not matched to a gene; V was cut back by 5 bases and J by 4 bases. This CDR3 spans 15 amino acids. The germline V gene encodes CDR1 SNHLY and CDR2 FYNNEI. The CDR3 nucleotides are TGTGCCAGCAGTAGACAGGGGTTCTCCACCGGGGAGCTGTTTTTT. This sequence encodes CASSRQGFSTGELFF.

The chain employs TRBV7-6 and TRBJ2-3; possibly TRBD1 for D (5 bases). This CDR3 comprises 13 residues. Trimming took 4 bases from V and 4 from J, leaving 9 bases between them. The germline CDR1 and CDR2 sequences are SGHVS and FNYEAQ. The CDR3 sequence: CASSYQGPDTQYF. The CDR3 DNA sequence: TGTGCCAGCAGCTATCAGGGTCCAGATACGCAGTATTTT.

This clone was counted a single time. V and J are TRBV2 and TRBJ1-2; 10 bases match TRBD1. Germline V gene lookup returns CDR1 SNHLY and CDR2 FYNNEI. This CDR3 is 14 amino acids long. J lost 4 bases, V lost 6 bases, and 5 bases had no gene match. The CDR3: CASRPGQGGYGYTF. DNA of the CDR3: TGTGCCAGCAGACCCGGACAGGGGGGCTATGGCTACACCTTC.

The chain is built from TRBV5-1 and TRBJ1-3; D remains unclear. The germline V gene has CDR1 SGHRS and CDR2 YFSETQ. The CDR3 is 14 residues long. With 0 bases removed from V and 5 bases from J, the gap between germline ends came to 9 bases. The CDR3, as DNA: TGCGCCAGCAGCTTGGCCGGGTATCGAAACACCATATATTTT. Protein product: CASSLAGYRNTIYF.

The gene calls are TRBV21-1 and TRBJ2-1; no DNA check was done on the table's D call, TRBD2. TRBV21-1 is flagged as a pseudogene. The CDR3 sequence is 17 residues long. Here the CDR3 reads CASSKVTGRALYNEQFF. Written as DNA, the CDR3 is TGTGCCAGCAGCAAAGTAACCGGGAGGGCCCTTTACAATGAGCAGTTCTTC.

CDR3 DNA: TGTGCCAGCAGCGTACTGGGGCAGGGGGCCTCCGAGCAGTACTTC. It translates to CASSVLGQGASEQYF. The chain couples TRBV9 to TRBJ2-7; TRBD1 matches at 8 bases. The germline V gene encodes CDR1 SGDLS and CDR2 YYNGEE. This CDR3 comprises 15 residues. Germline trimming cut 1 base from V and 6 bases from J; bases unmatched to any gene: 9.

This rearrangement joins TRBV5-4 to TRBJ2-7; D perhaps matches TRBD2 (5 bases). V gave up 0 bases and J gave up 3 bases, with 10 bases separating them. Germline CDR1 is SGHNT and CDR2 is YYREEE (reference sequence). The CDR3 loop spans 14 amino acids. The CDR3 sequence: CASSLGGGNYEQYF. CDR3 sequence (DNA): TGTGCCAGCAGCTTGGGTGGAGGTAACTACGAGCAGTACTTC. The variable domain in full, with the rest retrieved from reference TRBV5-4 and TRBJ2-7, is ETGVTQSPTHLIKTRGQQVTLRCSSQSGHNTVSWYQQALGQGPQFIFQYYREEENGRGNFPPRFSGLQFPNYSSELNVNALELDDSALYLCASSLGGGNYEQYFGPGTRLTVT.

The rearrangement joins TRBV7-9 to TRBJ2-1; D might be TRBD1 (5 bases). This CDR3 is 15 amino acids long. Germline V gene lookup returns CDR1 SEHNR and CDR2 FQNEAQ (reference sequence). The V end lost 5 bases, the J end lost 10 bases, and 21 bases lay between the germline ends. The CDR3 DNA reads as TGTGCCAGCAGCAGCTACAGGCAGCCGGCAGTAGAGCAGTTCTTC. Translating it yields CASSSYRQPAVEQFF.

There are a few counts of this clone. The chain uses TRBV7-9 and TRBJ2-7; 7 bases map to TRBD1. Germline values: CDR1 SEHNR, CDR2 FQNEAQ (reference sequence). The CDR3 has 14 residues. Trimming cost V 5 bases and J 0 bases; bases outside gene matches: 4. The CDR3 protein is CASSRQGHSYEQYF. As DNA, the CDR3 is TGTGCCAGCAGCCGACAGGGTCACTCCTACGAGCAGTACTTC.

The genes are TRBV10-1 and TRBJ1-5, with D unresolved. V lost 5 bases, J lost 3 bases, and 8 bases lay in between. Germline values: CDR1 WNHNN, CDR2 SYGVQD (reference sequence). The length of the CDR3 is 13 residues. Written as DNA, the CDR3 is TGCGCCAGCAGTATGGGCCCCAATCAGCCCCAGCATTTT. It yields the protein CASSMGPNQPQHF.

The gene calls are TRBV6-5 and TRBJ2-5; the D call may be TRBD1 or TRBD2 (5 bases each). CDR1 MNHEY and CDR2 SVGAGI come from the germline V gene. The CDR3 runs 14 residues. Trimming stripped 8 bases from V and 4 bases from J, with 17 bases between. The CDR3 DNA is TGTGCCAGCCGAAACGCCTGGGGGAGAGAGACCCAGTACTTC. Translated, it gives CASRNAWGRETQYF.

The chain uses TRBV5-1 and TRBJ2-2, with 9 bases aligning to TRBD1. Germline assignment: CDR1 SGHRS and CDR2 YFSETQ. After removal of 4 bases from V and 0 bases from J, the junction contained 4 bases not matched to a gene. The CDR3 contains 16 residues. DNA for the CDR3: TGCGCCAGCAGCCTGGGGACAGGGTCGAACACCGGGGAGCTGTTTTTT. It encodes CASSLGTGSNTGELFF.

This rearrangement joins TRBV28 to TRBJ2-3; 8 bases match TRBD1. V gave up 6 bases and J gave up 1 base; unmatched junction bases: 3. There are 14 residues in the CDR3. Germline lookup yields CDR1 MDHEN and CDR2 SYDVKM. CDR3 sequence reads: CASSLTGGTDTQYF. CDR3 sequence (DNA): TGTGCCAGCAGCCTGACAGGGGGCACAGATACGCAGTATTTT.

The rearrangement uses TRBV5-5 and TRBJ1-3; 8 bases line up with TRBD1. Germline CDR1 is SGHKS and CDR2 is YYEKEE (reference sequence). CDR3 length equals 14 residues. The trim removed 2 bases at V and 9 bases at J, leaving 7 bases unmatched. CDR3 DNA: TGTGCCAGCAGCTTCGGACAGGGCCCGCTCACCATATATTTT. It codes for CASSFGQGPLTIYF.

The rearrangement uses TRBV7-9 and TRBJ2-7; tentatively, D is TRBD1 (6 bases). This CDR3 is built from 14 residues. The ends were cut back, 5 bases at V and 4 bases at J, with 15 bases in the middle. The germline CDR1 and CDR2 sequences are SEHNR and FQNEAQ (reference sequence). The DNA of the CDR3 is TGTGCCAGCAGCCCCCCGGGACACCAGTACGAGCAGTACTTC. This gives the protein CASSPPGHQYEQYF.

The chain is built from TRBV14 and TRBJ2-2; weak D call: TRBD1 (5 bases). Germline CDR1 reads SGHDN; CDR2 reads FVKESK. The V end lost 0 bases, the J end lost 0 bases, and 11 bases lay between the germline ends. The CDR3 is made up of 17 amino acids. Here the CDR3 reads CASSQEGAGTNTGELFF. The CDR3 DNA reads TGTGCCAGCAGCCAAGAAGGGGCTGGGACGAACACCGGGGAGCTGTTTTTT. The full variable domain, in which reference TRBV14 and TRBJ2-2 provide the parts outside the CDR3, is EAGVTQFPSHSVIEKGQTVTLRCDPISGHDNLYWYRRVMGKEIKFLLHFVKESKQDESGMPNNRFLAERTGGTYSTLKVQPAELEDSGVYFCASSQEGAGTNTGELFFGEGSRLTVL.

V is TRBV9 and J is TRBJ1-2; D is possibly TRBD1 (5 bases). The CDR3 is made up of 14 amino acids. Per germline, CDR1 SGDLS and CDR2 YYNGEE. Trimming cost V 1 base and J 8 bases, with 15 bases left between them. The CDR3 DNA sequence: TGTGCCAGCAGCGTACGTTCGGGGGAAGGGGGCTACACCTTC. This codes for CASSVRSGEGGYTF.

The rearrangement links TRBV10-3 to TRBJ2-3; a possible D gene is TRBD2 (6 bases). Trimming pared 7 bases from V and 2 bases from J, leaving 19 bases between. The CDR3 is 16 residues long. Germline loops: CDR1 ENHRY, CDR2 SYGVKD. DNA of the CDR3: TGTGCCATCAACCCAGACGGAGGGAGAACCACAGATACGCAGTATTTT. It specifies CAINPDGGRTTDTQYF.

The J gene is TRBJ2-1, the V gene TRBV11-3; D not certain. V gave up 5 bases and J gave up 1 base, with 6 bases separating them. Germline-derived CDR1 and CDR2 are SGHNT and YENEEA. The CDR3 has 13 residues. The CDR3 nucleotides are TGTGCCAGCAGCGAGGATTCCTACAATGAGCAGTTCTTC. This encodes CASSEDSYNEQFF.

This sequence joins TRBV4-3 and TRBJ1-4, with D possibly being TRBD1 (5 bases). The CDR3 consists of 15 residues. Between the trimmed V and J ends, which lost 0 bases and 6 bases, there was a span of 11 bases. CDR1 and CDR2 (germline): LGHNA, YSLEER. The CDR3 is CASSQDWGVYEKLFF. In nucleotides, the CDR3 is TGCGCCAGCAGCCAAGATTGGGGGGTGTATGAAAAACTGTTTTTT.